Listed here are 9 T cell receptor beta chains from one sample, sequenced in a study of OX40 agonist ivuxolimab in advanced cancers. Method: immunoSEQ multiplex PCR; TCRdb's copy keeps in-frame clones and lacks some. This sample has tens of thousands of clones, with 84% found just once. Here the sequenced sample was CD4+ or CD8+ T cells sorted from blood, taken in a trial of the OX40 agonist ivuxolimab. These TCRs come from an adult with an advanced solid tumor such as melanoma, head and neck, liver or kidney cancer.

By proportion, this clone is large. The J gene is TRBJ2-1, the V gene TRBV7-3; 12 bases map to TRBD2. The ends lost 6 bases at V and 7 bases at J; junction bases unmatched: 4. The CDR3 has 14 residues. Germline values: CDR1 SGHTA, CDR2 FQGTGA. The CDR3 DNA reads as TGTGCCAGCAGTTTGACTAGCGGGAGTAATGAGCAGTTCTTC. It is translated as CASSLTSGSNEQFF.

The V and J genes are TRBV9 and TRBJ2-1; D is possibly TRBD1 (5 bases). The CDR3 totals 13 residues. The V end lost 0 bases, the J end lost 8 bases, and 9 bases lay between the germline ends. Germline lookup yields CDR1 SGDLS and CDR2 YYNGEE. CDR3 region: CASSVGVGDEQFF. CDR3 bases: TGTGCCAGCAGCGTAGGGGTAGGGGATGAGCAGTTCTTC.

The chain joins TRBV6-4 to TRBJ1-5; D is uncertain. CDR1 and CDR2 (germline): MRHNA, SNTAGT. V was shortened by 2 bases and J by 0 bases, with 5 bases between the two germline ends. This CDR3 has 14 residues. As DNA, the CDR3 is TGTGCCAGCAGTGACGAGTATAGCAATCAGCCCCAGCATTTT. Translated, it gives CASSDEYSNQPQHF.

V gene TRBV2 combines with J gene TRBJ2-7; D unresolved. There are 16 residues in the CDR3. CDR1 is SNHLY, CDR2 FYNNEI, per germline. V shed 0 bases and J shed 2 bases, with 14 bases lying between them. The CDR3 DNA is TGTGCCAGCAGTGAAGCACGGCAGATACTTGCCTACGAGCAGTACTTC. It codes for CASSEARQILAYEQYF.

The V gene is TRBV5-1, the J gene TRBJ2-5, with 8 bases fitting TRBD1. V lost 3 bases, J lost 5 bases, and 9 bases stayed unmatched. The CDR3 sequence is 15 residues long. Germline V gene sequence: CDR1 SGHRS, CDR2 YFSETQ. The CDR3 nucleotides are TGCGCCAGCAGCTCCCCCGGACAGGGTGCGGAGACCCAGTACTTC. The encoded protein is CASSSPGQGAETQYF. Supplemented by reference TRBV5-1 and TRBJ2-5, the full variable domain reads KAGVTQTPRYLIKTRGQQVTLSCSPISGHRSVSWYQQTPGQGLQFLFEYFSETQRNKGNFPGRFSGRQFSNSRSEMNVSTLELGDSALYLCASSSPGQGAETQYFGPGTRLLVL.

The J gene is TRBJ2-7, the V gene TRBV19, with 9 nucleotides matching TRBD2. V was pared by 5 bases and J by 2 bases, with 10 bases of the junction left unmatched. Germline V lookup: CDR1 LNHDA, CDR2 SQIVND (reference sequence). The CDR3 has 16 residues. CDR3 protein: CASSGIGLASTYEQYF. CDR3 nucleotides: TGTGCCAGTAGTGGGATAGGACTAGCGAGTACCTACGAGCAGTACTTC.

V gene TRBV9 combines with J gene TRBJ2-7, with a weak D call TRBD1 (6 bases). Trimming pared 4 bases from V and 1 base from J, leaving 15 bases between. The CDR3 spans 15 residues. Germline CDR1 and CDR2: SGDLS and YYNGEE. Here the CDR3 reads CASSILDSPSYEQYF. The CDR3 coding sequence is TGTGCCAGCAGCATCTTGGACAGCCCATCCTACGAGCAGTACTTC.

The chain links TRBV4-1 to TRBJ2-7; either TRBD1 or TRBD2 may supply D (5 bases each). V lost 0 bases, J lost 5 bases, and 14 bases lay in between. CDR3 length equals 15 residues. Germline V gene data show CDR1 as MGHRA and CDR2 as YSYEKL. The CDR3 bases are TGCGCCAGCAGCCAAGAGGGACGGCGCGTCCACGAGCAGTACTTC. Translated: CASSQEGRRVHEQYF.

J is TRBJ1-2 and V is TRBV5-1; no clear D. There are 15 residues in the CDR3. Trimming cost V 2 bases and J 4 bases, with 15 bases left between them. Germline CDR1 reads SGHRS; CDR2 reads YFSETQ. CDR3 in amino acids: CASSLSRGDAYGYTF. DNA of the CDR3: TGCGCCAGCAGCTTATCACGGGGAGATGCCTATGGCTACACCTTC.